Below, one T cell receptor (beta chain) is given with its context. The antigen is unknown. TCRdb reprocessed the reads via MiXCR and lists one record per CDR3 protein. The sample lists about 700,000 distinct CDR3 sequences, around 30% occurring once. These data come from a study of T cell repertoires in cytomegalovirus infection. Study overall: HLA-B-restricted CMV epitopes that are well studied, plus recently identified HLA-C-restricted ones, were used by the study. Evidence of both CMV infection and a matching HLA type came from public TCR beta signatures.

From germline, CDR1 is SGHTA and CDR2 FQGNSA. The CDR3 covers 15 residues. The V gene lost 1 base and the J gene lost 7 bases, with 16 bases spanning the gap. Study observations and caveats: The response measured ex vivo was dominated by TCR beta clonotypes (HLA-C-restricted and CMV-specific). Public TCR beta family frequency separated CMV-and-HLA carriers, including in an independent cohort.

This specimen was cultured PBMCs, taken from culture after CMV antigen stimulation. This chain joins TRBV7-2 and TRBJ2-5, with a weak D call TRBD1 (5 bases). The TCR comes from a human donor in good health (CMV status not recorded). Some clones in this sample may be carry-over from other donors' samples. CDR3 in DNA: TGTGCCAGCAGCTTAGGGGGCTACACTGGTGGGACCCAGTACTTC. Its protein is CASSLGGYTGGTQYF.